These 19 T cell receptor beta chains were sequenced from one sample in a study of T cell changes during pregnancy in multiple sclerosis. Libraries were prepared by immunoSEQ multiplex PCR; TCRdb keeps only in-frame clonotypes and omits some of them. The sample has roughly 89,000 clones, over 85% seen once. Sequenced material: peripheral blood, taken in the first trimester of pregnancy. These receptors came from a female donor with multiple sclerosis, enrolled in a pregnancy study.

The V and J genes are TRBV7-9 and TRBJ2-5; tentative D call: TRBD1 (6 bases). V gave up 7 bases and J gave up 6 bases, with 18 bases separating them. Germline CDR1 SEHNR, CDR2 FQNEAQ (reference sequence). This CDR3 region has 14 residues. CDR3 sequence: CASTTGTPVQTQYF. The DNA of the CDR3 is TGTGCCAGCACCACCGGGACACCCGTCCAGACCCAGTACTTC.

The chain joins TRBV6-1 to TRBJ1-1, with TRBD1 as a possible D gene (6 bases). The CDR3 runs 14 residues. CDR1 MNHNS and CDR2 SASEGT come from the germline V gene. Trimming removed 3 bases at V and 8 bases at J, with 16 bases between. The CDR3 region is CASSEPLTGREAFF. For the CDR3, the DNA is TGTGCCAGCAGTGAGCCCCTTACAGGGAGAGAAGCTTTCTTT.

The rearrangement links TRBV4-1 to TRBJ1-1; 7 nucleotides match TRBD1. The CDR3 loop spans 12 amino acids. CDR1 and CDR2 from the germline V gene are MGHRA and YSYEKL. V lost 3 bases and J lost 11; bases outside the gene matches: 6. CDR3 nucleotides: TGCGCCAGCAGCCAGACAGGGACGGACGCTTTCTTT. It codes for CASSQTGTDAFF.

The V call is TRBV5-6, the J call TRBJ1-3; no clear D. This CDR3 comprises 15 residues. Trimming pared 2 bases from V and 0 bases from J, leaving 9 bases between. Germline CDR1 and CDR2: SGHDT and YYEEEE. The CDR3 sequence: CASSLGGGSGNTIYF. Here the CDR3 DNA reads TGTGCCAGCAGCTTAGGCGGAGGCTCTGGAAACACCATATATTTT.

With regard to this clone: One junction end does not reproduce the germline sequence, and a read error may be involved. The V gene is TRBV6-5, the J gene TRBJ2-1; 12 bases are shared with TRBD1. The CDR3 has 15 residues. Germline-derived CDR1 and CDR2 are MNHEY and SVGAGI. The CDR3 coding sequence is TGTGCCATCAGTGCGGGACAGGGGGCATACAATGAGCAGTTCTTC. Its translation: CAISAGQGAYNEQFF.

The chain uses TRBV15 and TRBJ2-1; D call uncertain. The CDR3 has 16 amino acids. The V gene's germline CDR1 is LNHNV and CDR2 YYDKDF (reference sequence). V shed 3 bases and J shed 7 bases, with 19 bases lying between them. This CDR3 is CATSSSPRRIGNEQFF. The CDR3 coding sequence is TGTGCCACCAGCAGCTCGCCCCGGCGGATTGGGAATGAGCAGTTCTTC.

The chain combines TRBV5-4 with TRBJ1-1; D is uncertain. The germline V gene encodes CDR1 SGHNT and CDR2 YYREEE (reference sequence). V lost 4 bases, J lost 11 bases, and 27 bases lay in between. The CDR3 totals 16 residues. The CDR3 region is CASSPSGGQALWAAFF. DNA of the CDR3: TGTGCCAGCAGCCCCTCCGGAGGGCAGGCTCTGTGGGCGGCTTTCTTT.

This chain joins TRBV10-3 and TRBJ1-3; D perhaps matches TRBD1 (5 bases). This CDR3 has 15 amino acids. Trimming removed 3 bases at V and 1 base at J, with 10 bases between. CDR1 is ENHRY, CDR2 SYGVKD, per germline. The CDR3 DNA reads as TGTGCCATCAGTGATCCCGGGACTTCTGGAAACACCATATATTTT. This codes for CAISDPGTSGNTIYF.

The CDR3 DNA follows: TGCGCCAGCAGCTTGGCCCGGGACAGGGGTGACGACGAGCAGTACTTC. This sequence encodes CASSLARDRGDDEQYF. The chain couples TRBV5-1 to TRBJ2-7, with TRBD1 matching over 10 bases. The CDR3 runs to 16 residues. Germline assignment: CDR1 SGHRS and CDR2 YFSETQ. The junction had 8 bases not matched to a gene; V was cut back by 0 bases and J by 5 bases.

This sequence joins TRBV19 and TRBJ2-7, with a tentative D call TRBD2 (5 bases). The V end lost 5 bases, the J end lost 2 bases, and 13 bases lay between the germline ends. This CDR3 is built from 14 residues. Per germline, CDR1 LNHDA and CDR2 SQIVND (reference sequence). This CDR3 is CASSPDGIPYEQYF. Written as DNA, the CDR3 is TGTGCCAGTAGTCCAGACGGGATCCCCTACGAGCAGTACTTC.

This clone has just one count. This chain links TRBV6-4 with TRBJ2-3; 12 bases line up with TRBD2. CDR3 length: 15 amino acids. Germline V gene sequence: CDR1 MRHNA, CDR2 SNTAGT. J lost 1 base, V lost 5 bases, and 1 base had no gene match. The CDR3 nucleotides read TGTGCCAGCAGTAGGACTAGCGGGGGCACAGATACGCAGTATTTT. This sequence encodes CASSRTSGGTDTQYF.

The chain couples TRBV7-9 to TRBJ2-5, with TRBD2 matching 11 bases. V trimming: 11 bases; J trimming: 5 bases; junction bases outside the gene matches: 22. Germline V gene data show CDR1 as SEHNR and CDR2 as FQNEAQ (reference sequence). This CDR3 contains 18 residues. CDR3 bases: TGTGCCTGCGGAGGCGGCGGTATAGCGGGGGGGCCGCTGGAGACCCAGTACTTC. Protein product: CACGGGGIAGGPLETQYF.

This CDR3 is CASSSGPGGSYEQYF. The DNA of the CDR3 is TGTGCCAGCAGTTCTGGACCCGGGGGGTCCTACGAGCAGTACTTC. The genes are TRBV27 and TRBJ2-7; TRBD2 agrees at 7 bases. The CDR3 consists of 15 residues. V lost 4 bases to trimming and J lost 1 base; unmatched junction nucleotides: 7. CDR1 MNHEY and CDR2 SMNVEV come from the germline V gene (reference sequence).

The chain recombines TRBV27 with TRBJ1-2, with D possibly matching TRBD1 (5 bases). Between the trimmed V and J ends, which lost 6 bases and 3 bases, there was a span of 11 bases. The CDR3 length is 13 residues. The V gene's germline CDR1 is MNHEY and CDR2 SMNVEV (reference sequence). The CDR3 DNA is TGTGCCAGCAGCCTGGCACAGGACTATGGCTACACCTTC. It encodes CASSLAQDYGYTF.

V gene TRBV7-2 combines with J gene TRBJ2-7; D is unclear. Trimming removed 5 bases at V and 2 bases at J, with 16 bases between. This CDR3 is built from 15 residues. Germline V CDR1 and CDR2: SGHTA, FQGNSA. CDR3 in amino acids: CASSLARRLAYEQYF. Written as DNA, the CDR3 is TGTGCCAGCAGCCTCGCAAGGCGGTTGGCCTACGAGCAGTACTTC.

The rearrangement joins TRBV19 to TRBJ1-5, with TRBD1 as a possible D gene (5 bases). Germline values: CDR1 LNHDA, CDR2 SQIVND (reference sequence). The CDR3 is 14 residues long. V lost 9 bases, J lost 4 bases, and 16 bases lay in between. The CDR3 region is CASQPGGANQPQHF. CDR3 DNA sequence: TGTGCCAGCCAGCCGGGGGGAGCTAATCAGCCCCAGCATTTT.

V is TRBV14 and J is TRBJ2-7; a weak D match, TRBD1 (6 bases). Germline lookup yields CDR1 SGHDN and CDR2 FVKESK. CDR3 length: 18 amino acids. V was clipped by 3 bases and J by 1 base, with 22 bases between them. CDR3 sequence reads: CASSQGPGTLDGSYEQYF. Here the CDR3 DNA reads TGTGCCAGCAGCCAGGGTCCCGGGACATTGGACGGGTCCTACGAGCAGTACTTC.

The genes are TRBV9 and TRBJ1-2; 9 bases fit TRBD1. J gave up 6 bases and V 1 base, and 7 bases lay outside the gene matches. CDR3 length: 15 residues. Germline CDR1 is SGDLS and CDR2 is YYNGEE. The CDR3 region has the DNA TGTGCCAGCAGCGTACGTACAGGGGGCGCGGATGGCTACACCTTC. Residues: CASSVRTGGADGYTF.

The chain has TRBV2 and TRBJ2-1, with 8 nucleotides matching TRBD1. This CDR3 is 15 amino acids long. The trim removed 2 bases at V and 6 bases at J, leaving 6 bases unmatched. Looked up from germline, CDR1 is SNHLY and CDR2 is FYNNEI. The CDR3 loop reads CASSEQDRAGNEQFF. The CDR3 nucleotides are TGTGCCAGCAGTGAACAGGACAGGGCAGGCAATGAGCAGTTCTTC.